These 15 T cell receptor beta chains originate from one sample sequenced in a study of blood T cell repertoires in COVID-19 (dated by TCRdb to the early 2020s). Library creation used the immunoSEQ multiplex PCR assay. TCRdb re-hosts the immuneACCESS table, in-frame sequences only. Its copies lack some clones; in the studies checked, an unresolved V gene accounts for under half of them, and the cause for the rest is not known. Within this sample are 100,000 to 150,000 clones, with almost 85% of them counted one time only. Together, the top ten hold about 1.5% of the sample. The sequenced sample consisted of peripheral blood. The receptors were sampled from a man in his 60s with acute or convalescent COVID-19.

The gene calls are TRBV30 and TRBJ2-3; tentative D call: TRBD1 (6 bases). CDR1 and CDR2 (germline): GTSNPN, SVGIG (reference sequence). Trimming stripped 4 bases from V and 1 base from J, with 9 bases between. The CDR3 is 13 amino acids. The CDR3, as DNA: TGTGCCTGGAACCGACAGGGCACAGATACGCAGTATTTT. Amino acids: CAWNRQGTDTQYF.

V and J are TRBV4-1 and TRBJ1-5, with D unclear. The germline gives CDR1 MGHRA, CDR2 YSYEKL. CDR3 length: 18 residues. V dropped 1 base and J dropped 4 bases, with 20 bases sitting between them. The CDR3 DNA reads TGCGCCAGCAGCCAAGCTTTGTCCAGGCCCGCGGGTAATCAGCCCCAGCATTTT. It is translated as CASSQALSRPAGNQPQHF.

The rearrangement uses TRBV5-1 and TRBJ1-1; TRBD1 agrees at 8 bases. Losses at the gene ends were 4 bases for V and 4 bases for J; bases not matched to a gene: 6. The CDR3 loop spans 14 amino acids. Germline CDR1 SGHRS, CDR2 YFSETQ. This CDR3 is CASSIQGEATEAFF. The CDR3 DNA reads TGCGCCAGCAGCATACAGGGGGAAGCCACTGAAGCTTTCTTT. Looking up the rest from reference TRBV5-1 and TRBJ1-1 gives the full variable domain: KAGVTQTPRYLIKTRGQQVTLSCSPISGHRSVSWYQQTPGQGLQFLFEYFSETQRNKGNFPGRFSGRQFSNSRSEMNVSTLELGDSALYLCASSIQGEATEAFFGQGTRLTVV.

The chain uses TRBV20-1 and TRBJ1-2; D perhaps matches TRBD1 (6 bases). CDR1 is DFQATT and CDR2 is SNEGSKA in the germline V gene (reference sequence). V was pared by 5 bases and J by 3 bases, with 7 bases between. This CDR3 has 11 residues. The CDR3, as DNA: TGCAGTGCTCGGACAGACTATGGCTACACCTTC. Amino acids: CSARTDYGYTF.

This clone was seen ten or more times. The chain couples TRBV5-1 to TRBJ2-7; 10 bases align to TRBD2. The CDR3 has 14 amino acids. Trimming cost V 4 bases and J 4 bases; bases outside gene matches: 5. Germline-derived CDR1 and CDR2 are SGHRS and YFSETQ. CDR3 sequence reads: CASSIRTSGYEQYF. The CDR3 nucleotides are TGCGCCAGCAGCATACGGACTAGCGGTTACGAGCAGTACTTC. Based on the CDR3 plus reference TRBV5-1 and TRBJ2-7, the full variable domain is KAGVTQTPRYLIKTRGQQVTLSCSPISGHRSVSWYQQTPGQGLQFLFEYFSETQRNKGNFPGRFSGRQFSNSRSEMNVSTLELGDSALYLCASSIRTSGYEQYFGPGTRLTVT.

The chain employs TRBV5-1 and TRBJ2-7, with 10 nucleotides matching TRBD1. Germline V gene sequence: CDR1 SGHRS, CDR2 YFSETQ. V was clipped by 4 bases and J by 2 bases; unmatched bases: 6. This CDR3 contains 15 residues. Here the CDR3 reads CASSPDGTGAYEQYF. CDR3 DNA: TGCGCCAGCAGCCCCGACGGGACAGGGGCCTACGAGCAGTACTTC.

This chain joins TRBV29-1 and TRBJ2-7; the match to TRBD2 covers 7 bases. V gave up 5 bases and J gave up 4 bases; unmatched junction bases: 2. The CDR3 sequence is 11 residues long. Germline-derived CDR1 and CDR2 are SQVTM and ANQGSEA. This chain's CDR3 is CSVLADYEQYF. CDR3 nucleotide sequence: TGCAGCGTTCTAGCGGATTACGAGCAGTACTTC.

This clone was seen a handful of times. This sequence joins TRBV15 and TRBJ1-2; D might be TRBD1 (6 bases). This CDR3 has 15 residues. Trimming pared 3 bases from V and 6 bases from J, leaving 17 bases between. From germline, CDR1 is LNHNV and CDR2 YYDKDF (reference sequence). The CDR3 DNA reads TGTGCCACCAGCAGGGGAAAGGGGGACCTCAATGGCTACACCTTC. Encoded protein: CATSRGKGDLNGYTF.

The J gene is TRBJ2-6, the V gene TRBV24-1, with 9 bases identical to TRBD1. CDR1 is KGHDR, CDR2 SFDVKD, per germline. The CDR3 extends over 17 amino acids. With 3 bases clipped from V and 2 bases from J, the junction kept 4 bases outside the gene matches. Here the CDR3 DNA reads TGTGCCACCAGTGATGGACAGGGGATAGCTGGGGCCAACGTCCTGACTTTC. It is translated as CATSDGQGIAGANVLTF.

This chain connects TRBV5-6 to TRBJ2-5, with 9 nucleotides matching TRBD1. The CDR3 spans 15 residues. V lost 4 bases and J lost 5; bases outside the gene matches: 9. The germline V gene encodes CDR1 SGHDT and CDR2 YYEEEE. DNA of the CDR3: TGTGCCAGCAGCAGACCGGGACAGGGTGAGGAGACCCAGTACTTC. The encoded protein is CASSRPGQGEETQYF.

The chain recombines TRBV7-2 with TRBJ2-7; 9 bases are a match to TRBD1. Germline V gene lookup returns CDR1 SGHTA and CDR2 FQGNSA. CDR3 length equals 14 residues. V shed 5 bases and J 5 bases; nucleotides not matched to a gene: 7. The CDR3 sequence: CASSGRDRVDEQYF. In DNA, the CDR3 is TGTGCCAGCAGCGGACGGGACAGGGTTGACGAGCAGTACTTC.

The J gene is TRBJ2-2, the V gene TRBV7-8; the D gene is possibly TRBD2 (5 bases). Trimming stripped 5 bases from V and 6 bases from J, with 13 bases between. Germline-derived CDR1 and CDR2 are SGHVS and FQNEAQ. The CDR3 spans 14 residues. The CDR3 nucleotides read TGTGCCAGCAGCCGTGGGGAGTTGTCCGGGGAGCTGTTTTTT. This gives the protein CASSRGELSGELFF.

The chain links TRBV24-1 to TRBJ2-7; 9 positions match TRBD1. The junction had 8 bases not matched to a gene; V was cut back by 4 bases and J by 5 bases. The CDR3 contains 15 residues. Germline CDR1 KGHDR, CDR2 SFDVKD. Written as DNA, the CDR3 is TGTGCCACCAGTGACCCAAACAGGGGGCCCGACGAGCAGTACTTC. This sequence encodes CATSDPNRGPDEQYF.

This sequence joins TRBV9 and TRBJ2-3; weak D call: TRBD1 (6 bases). V was shortened by 4 bases and J by 1 base, with 10 bases between the two germline ends. CDR1 and CDR2 from the germline V gene are SGDLS and YYNGEE. This CDR3 is 14 amino acids long. The chain's CDR3 is CASSSRTGTDTQYF. For the CDR3, the DNA is TGTGCCAGCAGCTCGAGGACAGGCACAGATACGCAGTATTTT.

The gene calls are TRBV15 and TRBJ1-2; 7 nucleotides align to TRBD1. The CDR3 loop spans 16 amino acids. Germline CDR1 and CDR2: LNHNV and YYDKDF (reference sequence). J gave up 1 base and V 2 bases, and 7 bases lay outside the gene matches. CDR3 nucleotide sequence: TGTGCCACCAGCAGACCTCGGGACAGACTTAACTATGGCTACACCTTC. The encoded protein is CATSRPRDRLNYGYTF.